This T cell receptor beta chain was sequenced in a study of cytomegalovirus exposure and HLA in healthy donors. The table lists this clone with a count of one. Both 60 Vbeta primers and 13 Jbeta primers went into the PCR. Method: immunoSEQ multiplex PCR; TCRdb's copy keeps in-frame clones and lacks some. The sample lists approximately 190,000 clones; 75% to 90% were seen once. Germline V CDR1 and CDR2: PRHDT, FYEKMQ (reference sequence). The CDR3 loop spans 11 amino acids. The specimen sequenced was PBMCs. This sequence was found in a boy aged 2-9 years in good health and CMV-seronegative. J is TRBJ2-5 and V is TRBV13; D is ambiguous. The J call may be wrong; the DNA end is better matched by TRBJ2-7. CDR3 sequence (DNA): TGTGCCAGCAGCTTAATCTACGAGCAGTACTTC. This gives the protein CASSLIYEQYF.